This TCR beta chain was recovered during a study of blood T cell repertoires in COVID-19. On the study more broadly: The origin of the acute and convalescent COVID-19 samples was the United States, Italy and Spain. T cells, B-cell-depleted T cells, or PBMCs provided the cDNA or gDNA that served as material.

Germline V lookup: CDR1 SGHRS, CDR2 YFSETQ. This CDR3 has 15 residues. Unmatched junction bases numbered 5, after V lost 4 bases and J lost 5 bases. Seattle researchers signed up patients amid active infection and tracked them longitudinally. Authors' data handling: Amplifying reference gene primers gave estimates of nucleated cell counts. TCRdb's table, derived via immunoSEQ multiplex PCR, lists solely in-frame clones and lacks some. That table is the source of V, J and clone size, and D and trimming were worked out from the DNA. The sample holds about 240,000 clones, around 81% seen once. The sequence derives from a woman of 80 years or more with COVID-19, enrolled during active disease. Input material: peripheral blood. V and J are TRBV5-1 and TRBJ2-1; TRBD2 matches 11 bases. CDR3 residues: CASSLGLAGNNEQFF. DNA for the CDR3: TGCGCCAGCAGCCTCGGACTAGCGGGCAACAATGAGCAGTTCTTC.